The clone carrying this TCR beta chain was observed a single time. The target antigen is unknown. The sample originates from a study of post-analysis software for immune sequencing data. Broader study findings: In multiple sclerosis, normalized Chao1 diversity was significantly below that of controls. Relative to controls, patients had 5 or 6 TRBV segments at higher frequency, with TRBV5-6, TRBV5-1 and TRBV20-1 among these.

The CDR3 is made up of 12 amino acids. Unique-molecular-identifier-tagged TCR beta cDNA libraries were used. TCRdb ran MiXCR on the PCR reads and lists one entry per CDR3 protein. This table holds 450,000 to 650,000 distinct CDR3 sequences, roughly two fifths found once. The sequenced sample consisted of blood. This TCR derives from a girl aged 10-17 years with multiple sclerosis. V is TRBV12-3 or TRBV12-4 and J is TRBJ2-4; 8 nucleotides align to TRBD1. Gene TRBJ2-5 matches the end of the DNA better, so the J call may be wrong. The CDR3 DNA follows: TGTGCCAACCCGGGACAGGAGGAGACCCAGTACTTC. Translated: CANPGQEETQYF.